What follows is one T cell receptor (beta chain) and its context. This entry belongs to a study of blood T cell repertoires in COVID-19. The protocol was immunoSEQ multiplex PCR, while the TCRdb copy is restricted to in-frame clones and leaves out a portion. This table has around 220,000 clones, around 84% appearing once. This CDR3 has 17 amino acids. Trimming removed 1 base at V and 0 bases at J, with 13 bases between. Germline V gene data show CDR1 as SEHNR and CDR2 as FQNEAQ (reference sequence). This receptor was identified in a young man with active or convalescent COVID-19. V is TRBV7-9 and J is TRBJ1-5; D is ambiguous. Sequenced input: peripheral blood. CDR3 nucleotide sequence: TGTGCCAGCAGCTTAGGACGGGGTGGAGATAGCAATCAGCCCCAGCATTTT. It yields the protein CASSLGRGGDSNQPQHF.